This T cell receptor (beta chain) was sequenced for a study of radiotherapy plus CTLA-4 blockade in lung cancer. Study context: About 20% of patients responded objectively, and roughly 30% achieved disease control.

Findings of the study overall: Reports state that early shifts in blood T cell clones, with interferon-beta, best predicted response. TCR clones of tumor origin grew in blood after radiotherapy plus ipilimumab.

Remarks on this clone: Its target is not known.

The table came from immunoSEQ multiplex PCR; TCRdb's copy has only in-frame clones and leaves some out. Here the sample spans roughly 75,000 clones, 84% being singletons. Trimming cost V 10 bases and J 0 bases, with 9 bases left between them. Germline lookup yields CDR1 LNHDA and CDR2 SQIVND (reference sequence). The CDR3 consists of 13 residues. Focal radiation plus CTLA-4 blockade with ipilimumab was given to patients with chemo-refractory metastatic non-small-cell lung cancer. The receptor comes from a human donor with non-small cell lung cancer who had stable disease on radiotherapy plus ipilimumab. The specimen comprised peripheral blood, sampled from a patient treated with radiotherapy plus ipilimumab. The V gene is TRBV19, the J gene TRBJ2-2; tentatively, D is TRBD1 (6 bases). This CDR3 reads CAIRGANTGELFF. CDR3 DNA: TGTGCCATCAGGGGTGCGAACACCGGGGAGCTGTTTTTT.